This T cell receptor (beta chain) emerged from a study of early T cells in non-severe SARS-CoV-2 infection. Study-wide context: RNA in bulk from unsorted whole blood was sequenced, and chains were unpaired. Study conclusions and caveats: The matching step, a VDJdb search, favored anti-spike CD8 responses and missed private and CD4 specificities.

Trimming removed 6 bases from V and 3 bases from J, with 8 bases in between. This CDR3 has 12 residues. Researchers tagged individual cDNA molecules with unique molecular identifiers. TCRdb called the 5' RACE reads again in MiXCR, with one record for every CDR3 protein. The sample lists tens of thousands of distinct CDR3 sequences, more than 8.5% occurring once. This clonotype has only a few counts. The antigen is unknown. The receptor's source is an adult who was a healthcare worker with PCR-confirmed SARS-CoV-2 infection or an uninfected control (not recorded which). The sequenced sample consisted of whole blood. The genes are TRBV12-3 or TRBV12-4 and TRBJ2-5; TRBD1 is a possible D gene (5 bases). CDR3 in amino acids: CASSRVEETQYF. In DNA form, the CDR3 reads TGTGCCAGCAGCAGGGTAGAAGAGACCCAGTACTTC.